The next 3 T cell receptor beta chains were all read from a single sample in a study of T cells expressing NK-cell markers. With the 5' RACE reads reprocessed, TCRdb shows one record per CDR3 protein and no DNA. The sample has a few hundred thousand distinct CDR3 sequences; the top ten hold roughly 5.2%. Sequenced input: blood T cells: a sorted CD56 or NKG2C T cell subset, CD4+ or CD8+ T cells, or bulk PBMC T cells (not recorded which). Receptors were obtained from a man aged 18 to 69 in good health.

CDR3 protein: CSVPGTSGGGRSTNEQFF. The J gene is TRBJ2-1, the V gene TRBV29-1; TCRdb selects TRBD2, and the lack of DNA leaves this call unchecked. The CDR3 extends over 18 amino acids. CDR1 and CDR2 (germline): SQVTM, ANQGSEA.

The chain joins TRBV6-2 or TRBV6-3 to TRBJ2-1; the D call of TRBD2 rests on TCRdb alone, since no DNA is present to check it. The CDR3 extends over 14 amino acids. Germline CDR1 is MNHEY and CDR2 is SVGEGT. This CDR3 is CASSGLAGVNEQFF.

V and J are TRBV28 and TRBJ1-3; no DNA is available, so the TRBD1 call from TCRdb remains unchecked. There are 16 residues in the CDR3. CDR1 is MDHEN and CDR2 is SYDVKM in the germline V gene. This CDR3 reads CASSSHGTGVRNTIYF.